The 19 T cell receptor beta chains below come from one sample, sequenced in a study of blood T cell repertoires in COVID-19. Profiled with immunoSEQ multiplex PCR; TCRdb holds only in-frame clones, not every one. This repertoire shows approximately 310,000 clones, 87% found once; its top ten account for around 7.8%. Sequenced: peripheral blood. These receptors were collected from a woman aged 50 to 60 who had recovered from COVID-19.

The chain couples TRBV24-1 to TRBJ1-4; 10 bases line up with TRBD1. CDR3 length equals 15 residues. Germline V lookup: CDR1 KGHDR, CDR2 SFDVKD. Losses at the gene ends were 4 bases for V and 6 bases for J; bases not matched to a gene: 4. As DNA, the CDR3 is TGTGCCACCAGTGAGTCCGGGACAGGGGATGAAAAACTGTTTTTT. Amino acids: CATSESGTGDEKLFF.

The chain carries TRBV2 and TRBJ1-4; unclear D gene. The CDR3 consists of 13 residues. The germline V gene has CDR1 SNHLY and CDR2 FYNNEI. V was shortened by 0 bases and J by 8 bases, with 7 bases between the two germline ends. Here the CDR3 DNA reads TGTGCCAGCAGTGAAGCTGACGGGGAAAAACTGTTTTTT. Amino acids: CASSEADGEKLFF.

This chain connects TRBV19 to TRBJ1-3; D may be TRBD1 (5 bases). Germline V CDR1 and CDR2: LNHDA, SQIVND (reference sequence). Deletions cut 5 bases from V and 4 bases from J, with 12 bases between. The CDR3 is made up of 14 amino acids. CDR3 DNA: TGTGCCAGTAGTTACACAGGTGTCGGAAACACCATATATTTT. Protein product: CASSYTGVGNTIYF.

The gene calls are TRBV5-8 and TRBJ1-1; 8 bases line up with TRBD1. The germline CDR1 and CDR2 sequences are SGHTS and YDEGEE. V was pared by 4 bases and J by 4 bases, with 6 bases of the junction left unmatched. This CDR3 is 14 amino acids long. The CDR3 coding sequence is TGTGCCAGCAGCCTGGGACAGGTTGGCACTGAAGCTTTCTTT. Translated: CASSLGQVGTEAFF.

Remarks on this clone: In the same sample, other DNA sequences code for this CDR3. The genes are TRBV7-2 and TRBJ2-5, with unresolved D. This CDR3 contains 14 residues. Trimming took off 1 base at V and 2 bases at J, with 8 bases between the two ends. CDR1 is SGHTA, CDR2 FQGNSA, per germline. CDR3 residues: CASSLVSSQETQYF. The CDR3 region has the DNA TGTGCCAGCAGCTTAGTTTCTTCGCAAGAGACCCAGTACTTC.

The J gene is TRBJ2-7, the V gene TRBV28, with 7 bases aligning to TRBD1. V was clipped by 6 bases and J by 2 bases; unmatched bases: 4. CDR3 length: 13 residues. Looked up from germline, CDR1 is MDHEN and CDR2 is SYDVKM. The CDR3 DNA is TGTGCCAGCAGGGAGGACAGGCCCTACGAGCAGTACTTC. Its protein product is CASREDRPYEQYF. The entire variable domain, with the rest obtained from reference TRBV28 and TRBJ2-7, is as follows: DVKVTQSSRYLVKRTGEKVFLECVQDMDHENMFWYRQDPGLGLRLIYFSYDVKMKEKGDIPEGYSVSREKKERFSLILESASTNQTSMYLCASREDRPYEQYFGPGTRLTVT.

J is TRBJ2-4 and V is TRBV3-1 (or the pseudogene TRBV3-2), with D perhaps matching TRBD2 (6 bases). Per germline, CDR1 LGHDT and CDR2 YNNKEL (reference sequence). V was shortened by 3 bases and J by 7 bases, with 10 bases between the two germline ends. The CDR3 totals 13 residues. The chain's CDR3 is CASSQIAGNIQYF. The CDR3 nucleotides are TGTGCCAGCAGCCAGATCGCGGGGAACATTCAGTACTTC.

The rearrangement uses TRBV7-6 and TRBJ2-1; 10 bases match TRBD1. The V segment lost 1 base and the J segment 8 bases; nucleotides outside the gene matches: 5. In germline, CDR1 is SGHVS, CDR2 FNYEAQ. The CDR3 length is 15 residues. CDR3 loop: CASSLGGQGWDEQFF. In nucleotides, the CDR3 is TGTGCCAGCAGCTTAGGGGGACAGGGGTGGGATGAGCAGTTCTTC.

The chain joins TRBV19 to TRBJ2-2; possible D gene TRBD1, 5 bases. V was shortened by 1 base and J by 4 bases, with 7 bases between the two germline ends. The CDR3 covers 14 residues. Germline V gene data show CDR1 as LNHDA and CDR2 as SQIVND (reference sequence). CDR3 sequence reads: CASSIGQPTGELFF. The CDR3 nucleotides are TGTGCCAGTAGTATAGGACAGCCCACCGGGGAGCTGTTTTTT. The variable domain in full, completed from reference TRBV19 and TRBJ2-2, reads DGGITQSPKYLFRKEGQNVTLSCEQNLNHDAMYWYRQDPGQGLRLIYYSQIVNDFQKGDIAEGYSVSREKKESFPLTVTSAQKNPTAFYLCASSIGQPTGELFFGEGSRLTVL.

The count of this clone is one. The genes are TRBV6-2 or TRBV6-3 and TRBJ2-1; 13 bases fit TRBD2. Germline assignment: CDR1 MNHEY and CDR2 SVGEGT. This CDR3 has 16 residues. V trimming: 6 bases; J trimming: 0 bases; junction bases outside the gene matches: 2. The CDR3 spells CASSRTSGSSYNEQFF. CDR3 DNA: TGTGCCAGCAGCCGGACTAGCGGGAGCTCCTACAATGAGCAGTTCTTC.

V usage is TRBV7-2 and J usage is TRBJ1-5, with unresolved D. V lost 5 bases to trimming and J lost 11 bases, with 13 bases between them. In germline, CDR1 is SGHTA, CDR2 FQGNSA. The CDR3 sequence is 12 residues long. The CDR3 nucleotides are TGTGCCAGCAGCGGACTACTTGGAGCCCAGCATTTT. This codes for CASSGLLGAQHF.

The gene calls are TRBV7-2 and TRBJ2-3, with a possible D match to TRBD2 (5 bases). The V gene lost 1 base and the J gene lost 5 bases, with 19 bases spanning the gap. The germline V gene encodes CDR1 SGHTA and CDR2 FQGNSA. The CDR3 loop spans 17 amino acids. CDR3 sequence reads: CASSLELSGPRKDTQYF. The CDR3 DNA sequence: TGTGCCAGCAGCTTAGAATTGAGCGGCCCTCGGAAAGATACGCAGTATTTT.

The CDR3 region is CASSFEGMAYGYTF. CDR3 in DNA: TGTGCCAGCAGCTTTGAGGGAATGGCATATGGCTACACCTTC. V gene TRBV7-2 combines with J gene TRBJ1-2; D unclear. Germline CDR1 is SGHTA and CDR2 is FQGNSA. The CDR3 spans 14 residues. Trimming took 3 bases from V and 5 from J, leaving 13 bases between them.

The genes are TRBV14 and TRBJ1-1; perhaps TRBD1 as D (6 bases). Per germline, CDR1 SGHDN and CDR2 FVKESK. The CDR3 has 12 amino acids. V shed 7 bases and J shed 4 bases, with 10 bases lying between them. This chain's CDR3 is CASKGGRTEAFF. The CDR3, as DNA: TGTGCCAGCAAGGGGGGGCGCACTGAAGCTTTCTTT.

This rearrangement joins TRBV11-3 to TRBJ2-1; 7 bases fit TRBD2. Trimming at V came to 4 bases and at J to 7 bases, leaving 10 bases not matched to a gene. The CDR3 is 15 amino acids. The germline CDR1 and CDR2 sequences are SGHNT and YENEEA. This chain's CDR3 is CASSWGLAGANEQFF. The DNA for the CDR3 is TGTGCCAGCAGCTGGGGATTGGCGGGAGCGAATGAGCAGTTCTTC.

This clone was seen only a few times. This sequence joins TRBV9 and TRBJ2-7; 11 bases agree with TRBD2. CDR3 length: 18 amino acids. Trimming cost V 0 bases and J 0 bases; bases outside gene matches: 8. Germline V lookup: CDR1 SGDLS, CDR2 YYNGEE. Here the CDR3 reads CASSVVLAGVLYSYEQYF. CDR3 DNA: TGTGCCAGCAGCGTAGTACTAGCGGGGGTTCTCTACTCCTACGAGCAGTACTTC.

The chain combines TRBV4-1 with TRBJ1-3, with TRBD1 as a possible D gene (6 bases). V lost 1 base and J 2 bases, leaving 15 bases between the germline ends. Germline V gene data show CDR1 as MGHRA and CDR2 as YSYEKL. There are 17 residues in the CDR3. CDR3 sequence: CASSQVSGRGTGNTIYF. Here the CDR3 DNA reads TGCGCCAGCAGCCAAGTTTCGGGCAGGGGCACTGGAAACACCATATATTTT.

The genes are TRBV28 and TRBJ1-4, with a possible D match to TRBD1 (6 bases). Germline V gene data show CDR1 as MDHEN and CDR2 as SYDVKM. This CDR3 is built from 15 residues. V gave up 7 bases and J gave up 0 bases, with 12 bases separating them. Here the CDR3 reads CASNPDSATNEKLFF. The CDR3 bases are TGTGCCAGCAATCCGGACAGCGCAACTAATGAAAAACTGTTTTTT.

This chain uses TRBV24-1 with TRBJ2-3; D uncertain. The CDR3 sequence is 17 residues long. The V end lost 4 bases, the J end lost 1 base, and 17 bases lay between the germline ends. Germline values: CDR1 KGHDR, CDR2 SFDVKD. The CDR3 sequence: CATSDPTVASRTDTQYF. CDR3 DNA sequence: TGTGCCACCAGTGACCCTACTGTTGCGTCTCGCACAGATACGCAGTATTTT.